A selection of T cell receptor beta chains follows, all from one sample in a study of T cell repertoires and Cas9 in healthy adults. Sequenced by immunoSEQ multiplex PCR; TCRdb stores in-frame clones only, minus some. This sample has 20,000 to 25,000 clones, with over 85% found just once. The sample comprised CD4+ effector T cells (CD127+, CD25-, CD137-, CD154-) from PBMCs; culture status not recorded. The receptors were gathered from a human donor in good health. Both conserved end residues are part of each CDR3. The order of the fields is D gene, V gene, J gene, clone size, CDR3 protein, CDR3 DNA. A D gene is named only where the DNA matches it firmly. The size entry is marked missing in some rows and otherwise reads once, few, many or a size class.

d_gene: TRBD1; v_gene: TRBV28; j_gene: TRBJ2-7; abundance: NA; CDR3aa: CATSLWDRSYEQYF; CDR3nt: TGTGCCACCTCTCTTTGGGACAGGAGTTACGAGCAGTACTTC
d_gene: NA; v_gene: TRBV6-5; j_gene: TRBJ1-6; abundance: NA; CDR3aa: CASSEERNSPLHF; CDR3nt: TGTGCCAGCAGTGAAGAGCGGAATTCACCCCTCCACTTT
d_gene: NA; v_gene: TRBV15; j_gene: TRBJ1-2; abundance: NA; CDR3aa: CATSRDWSPWYGYTF; CDR3nt: TGTGCCACCAGCAGAGATTGGTCTCCTTGGTATGGCTACACCTTC
d_gene: TRBD1; v_gene: TRBV6-6; j_gene: TRBJ1-4; abundance: NA; CDR3aa: CASSLQGGLNEKLFF; CDR3nt: TGTGCCAGCAGCCTACAGGGGGGCCTTAATGAAAAACTGTTTTTT
d_gene: NA; v_gene: TRBV15; j_gene: TRBJ2-7; abundance: NA; CDR3aa: CATSPRVTVYEQYF; CDR3nt: TGTGCCACCAGCCCCCGGGTCACGGTCTACGAGCAGTACTTC
d_gene: NA; v_gene: TRBV16; j_gene: TRBJ2-7; abundance: once; CDR3aa: CASSPTTYEQYF; CDR3nt: TGTGCCAGCAGCCCTACCACCTACGAGCAGTACTTC
d_gene: TRBD2; v_gene: TRBV4-2; j_gene: TRBJ2-1; abundance: NA; CDR3aa: CASRSGLAGTVHNEQFF; CDR3nt: TGTGCCAGCAGGTCGGGACTAGCGGGGACTGTACACAATGAGCAGTTCTTC
d_gene: TRBD1; v_gene: TRBV6-6; j_gene: TRBJ2-2; abundance: once; CDR3aa: CASAYRGSVGELFF; CDR3nt: TGTGCCAGCGCCTACAGGGGCTCGGTCGGGGAGCTGTTTTTT
d_gene: NA; v_gene: TRBV5-4; j_gene: TRBJ2-2; abundance: NA; CDR3aa: CASSFKTGTGELFF; CDR3nt: TGTGCCAGCAGCTTCAAGACAGGCACCGGGGAGCTGTTTTTT
d_gene: TRBD2; v_gene: TRBV7-2; j_gene: TRBJ2-1; abundance: NA; CDR3aa: CASSLVLAASGEQFF; CDR3nt: TGTGCCAGCAGCTTAGTACTAGCGGCCTCTGGTGAGCAGTTCTTC
d_gene: NA; v_gene: TRBV28; j_gene: TRBJ1-2; abundance: NA; CDR3aa: CASSLWGDYGYTF; CDR3nt: TGTGCCAGCAGTTTATGGGGGGACTATGGCTACACCTTC
d_gene: NA; v_gene: TRBV4-2; j_gene: TRBJ2-6; abundance: NA; CDR3aa: CASSPIPGANVLTF; CDR3nt: TGTGCCAGCAGCCCAATCCCTGGGGCCAACGTCCTGACTTTC
d_gene: NA; v_gene: TRBV2; j_gene: TRBJ1-2; abundance: NA; CDR3aa: CASRPQPSRDGYTF; CDR3nt: TGTGCCAGCAGGCCACAGCCGTCTAGGGATGGCTACACCTTC
d_gene: NA; v_gene: TRBV5-5; j_gene: TRBJ1-6; abundance: NA; CDR3aa: CASSSEQYSSYNSPLHF; CDR3nt: TGTGCCAGCAGCTCGGAACAGTACAGCTCCTATAATTCACCCCTCCACTTT
d_gene: NA; v_gene: TRBV5-1; j_gene: TRBJ1-2; abundance: NA; CDR3aa: CASTRDLPLGYTF; CDR3nt: TGCGCCAGCACCAGGGATCTCCCTCTTGGCTACACCTTC
d_gene: TRBD1; v_gene: TRBV27; j_gene: TRBJ1-2; abundance: NA; CDR3aa: CASSLAQGYGYTF; CDR3nt: TGTGCCAGCAGTTTGGCACAGGGGTATGGCTACACCTTC
d_gene: NA; v_gene: TRBV19; j_gene: TRBJ1-5; abundance: NA; CDR3aa: CASSIGSPGQVNQPQHF; CDR3nt: TGTGCCAGTAGTATAGGCTCTCCCGGACAAGTGAATCAGCCCCAGCATTTT
d_gene: TRBD1; v_gene: TRBV27; j_gene: TRBJ1-6; abundance: NA; CDR3aa: CASSPGTANSPLHF; CDR3nt: TGTGCCAGCAGTCCAGGGACAGCTAATTCACCCCTCCACTTT
d_gene: NA; v_gene: TRBV28; j_gene: TRBJ2-5; abundance: NA; CDR3aa: CASSLGQETQYF; CDR3nt: TGTGCCAGCAGTTTGGGCCAAGAGACCCAGTACTTC
d_gene: TRBD1; v_gene: TRBV2; j_gene: TRBJ1-2; abundance: NA; CDR3aa: CASSDPTGVNYGYTF; CDR3nt: TGTGCCAGCAGTGACCCGACAGGGGTAAACTATGGCTACACCTTC
d_gene: NA; v_gene: TRBV10-3; j_gene: TRBJ2-5; abundance: NA; CDR3aa: CAISGDGGAETQYF; CDR3nt: TGTGCCATCTCTGGGGACGGGGGTGCGGAGACCCAGTACTTC
d_gene: NA; v_gene: TRBV6-5; j_gene: TRBJ1-5; abundance: NA; CDR3aa: CASRQGINQPQHF; CDR3nt: TGTGCCAGCAGACAGGGAATCAATCAGCCCCAGCATTTT
d_gene: NA; v_gene: TRBV12-5; j_gene: TRBJ1-2; abundance: NA; CDR3aa: CASGLVRGTFYGYTF; CDR3nt: TGTGCTAGTGGTTTGGTACGGGGAACATTCTATGGCTACACCTTC
d_gene: NA; v_gene: TRBV4-1; j_gene: TRBJ2-1; abundance: NA; CDR3aa: CASSLRRELLYNEQFF; CDR3nt: TGCGCCAGCAGCCTCAGGAGGGAACTTCTCTACAATGAGCAGTTCTTC
d_gene: NA; v_gene: TRBV6-4; j_gene: TRBJ2-3; abundance: NA; CDR3aa: CASSDPSPLEPTDTQYF; CDR3nt: TGTGCCAGCAGTGACCCGTCCCCGTTGGAGCCCACAGATACGCAGTATTTT
d_gene: NA; v_gene: TRBV19; j_gene: TRBJ2-3; abundance: NA; CDR3aa: CASRGNYLSTDTQYF; CDR3nt: TGTGCCAGTAGAGGAAACTATTTGAGCACAGATACGCAGTATTTT
d_gene: NA; v_gene: TRBV7-9; j_gene: TRBJ2-1; abundance: NA; CDR3aa: CASSLRRDEQFF; CDR3nt: TGTGCCAGCAGCTTAAGACGGGATGAGCAGTTCTTC
d_gene: NA; v_gene: TRBV6-5; j_gene: TRBJ2-5; abundance: NA; CDR3aa: CASSSSGPVETQYF; CDR3nt: TGTGCCAGCAGTTCCTCGGGACCCGTAGAGACCCAGTACTTC
d_gene: NA; v_gene: TRBV7-9; j_gene: TRBJ1-1; abundance: few; CDR3aa: CASSLGSAGNTEAFF; CDR3nt: TGTGCCAGCAGCTTAGGGTCTGCGGGGAACACTGAAGCTTTCTTT
d_gene: NA; v_gene: TRBV29-1; j_gene: TRBJ1-2; abundance: NA; CDR3aa: CSVGEGGEGYTF; CDR3nt: TGCAGCGTCGGAGAGGGGGGGGAAGGCTACACCTTC
d_gene: NA; v_gene: TRBV5-6; j_gene: TRBJ1-1; abundance: NA; CDR3aa: CASSLMGDLGAFF; CDR3nt: TGTGCCAGCAGCTTGATGGGGGACCTTGGCGCTTTCTTT
d_gene: TRBD1; v_gene: TRBV6-1; j_gene: TRBJ2-3; abundance: NA; CDR3aa: CASTGRGPVDTQYF; CDR3nt: TGTGCCAGCACCGGTAGGGGGCCGGTAGATACGCAGTATTTT
d_gene: TRBD1; v_gene: TRBV25-1; j_gene: TRBJ2-1; abundance: NA; CDR3aa: CASSGTGVVGEQFF; CDR3nt: TGTGCCAGCAGTGGGACAGGGGTGGTGGGTGAGCAGTTCTTC
d_gene: TRBD2; v_gene: TRBV6-1; j_gene: TRBJ2-1; abundance: NA; CDR3aa: CATALAGDNEQFF; CDR3nt: TGTGCCACCGCTCTAGCGGGGGACAATGAGCAGTTCTTC
d_gene: NA; v_gene: TRBV6-5; j_gene: TRBJ2-2; abundance: NA; CDR3aa: CASRRQALNTGELFF; CDR3nt: TGTGCCAGCAGGAGACAGGCTTTGAACACCGGGGAGCTGTTTTTT
d_gene: TRBD1; v_gene: TRBV4-1; j_gene: TRBJ2-5; abundance: NA; CDR3aa: CASSQGQGVEETQYF; CDR3nt: TGCGCCAGCAGCCAGGGACAGGGTGTTGAAGAGACCCAGTACTTC
d_gene: TRBD2; v_gene: TRBV29-1; j_gene: TRBJ2-3; abundance: NA; CDR3aa: CSVVELAGGADTQYF; CDR3nt: TGCAGCGTTGTAGAACTAGCGGGGGGTGCCGATACGCAGTATTTT
d_gene: NA; v_gene: TRBV18; j_gene: TRBJ2-2; abundance: NA; CDR3aa: CASSRAENTGELFF; CDR3nt: TGTGCCAGCTCACGAGCGGAGAACACCGGGGAGCTGTTTTTT
d_gene: TRBD2; v_gene: TRBV19; j_gene: TRBJ2-2; abundance: NA; CDR3aa: CASSIKRGVPGELFF; CDR3nt: TGTGCCAGTAGTATAAAGCGGGGGGTCCCCGGGGAGCTGTTTTTT
d_gene: TRBD1; v_gene: TRBV13; j_gene: TRBJ1-1; abundance: NA; CDR3aa: CASSSRYRDRNTEAFF; CDR3nt: TGTGCCAGCAGCTCGAGGTACCGGGACAGAAACACTGAAGCTTTCTTT
d_gene: TRBD2; v_gene: TRBV5-4; j_gene: TRBJ2-3; abundance: NA; CDR3aa: CASSPGLAGGIDTQYF; CDR3nt: TGTGCCAGCAGCCCGGGTCTTGCGGGGGGGATAGATACGCAGTATTTT
d_gene: NA; v_gene: TRBV7-2; j_gene: TRBJ2-5; abundance: NA; CDR3aa: CASRERVQETQYF; CDR3nt: TGTGCCAGCAGAGAGCGGGTTCAAGAGACCCAGTACTTC
d_gene: NA; v_gene: TRBV9; j_gene: TRBJ2-5; abundance: NA; CDR3aa: CASSVYQGGQETQYF; CDR3nt: TGTGCCAGCAGCGTATACCAGGGAGGACAAGAGACCCAGTACTTC
d_gene: NA; v_gene: TRBV4-1; j_gene: TRBJ1-2; abundance: once; CDR3aa: CASSQPTRGVGYGYTF; CDR3nt: TGCGCCAGCAGCCAACCTACCAGGGGAGTCGGCTATGGCTACACCTTC